Presented here are 5 T cell receptor beta chains from one specimen sequenced in a study of cytomegalovirus exposure and HLA in healthy donors. TCRdb's copy holds only in-frame clones and misses some; the assay was immunoSEQ multiplex PCR. The table includes fewer than 150,000 clones, around nine tenths detected once. The sample comprised PBMCs. Source of these receptors: a man younger than 30 in good health and CMV-seropositive.

The chain links TRBV6-5 to TRBJ2-5, with D unclear. CDR3 length equals 14 residues. CDR1 MNHEY and CDR2 SVGAGI come from the germline V gene. V was pared by 10 bases and J by 4 bases, with 19 bases between. The chain's CDR3 is CAKTEIAALETQYF. The CDR3 nucleotides are TGTGCCAAAACGGAGATTGCAGCCTTAGAGACCCAGTACTTC.

The rearrangement links TRBV6-6 to TRBJ2-7; TRBD1 matches at 9 bases. Germline V gene sequence: CDR1 MNHNY, CDR2 SVGAGI (reference sequence). There are 16 residues in the CDR3. With 4 bases clipped from V and 3 bases from J, the junction kept 10 bases outside the gene matches. The CDR3 bases are TGTGCCAGCAGTTTTCCATCGGGACAGGGTATCTACGAGCAGTACTTC. It is translated as CASSFPSGQGIYEQYF.

J is TRBJ2-2 and V is TRBV9; 8 nucleotides agree with TRBD2. Looked up from germline, CDR1 is SGDLS and CDR2 is YYNGEE. The CDR3 covers 16 residues. The V segment lost 4 bases and the J segment 3 bases; nucleotides outside the gene matches: 8. The CDR3 reads CASSPRLALYTGELFF. As DNA, the CDR3 is TGTGCCAGCAGCCCTCGACTAGCGCTGTACACCGGGGAGCTGTTTTTT.

The chain links TRBV5-1 to TRBJ1-2, with D maybe TRBD1 (6 bases). CDR1 is SGHRS and CDR2 is YFSETQ in the germline V gene. This CDR3 region has 12 residues. The germline V and J ends were trimmed by 8 bases and 8 bases, with 16 bases remaining between them. CDR3 coding DNA: TGCGCCAGTGGGGACACCCAAGGCGGCTACACCTTC. Its translation: CASGDTQGGYTF.

The genes are TRBV27 and TRBJ1-2; D is perhaps TRBD1 (6 bases). Per the germline V gene, CDR1 is MNHEY and CDR2 is SMNVEV (reference sequence). This CDR3 contains 13 residues. V was trimmed by 8 bases and J by 4 bases, leaving 14 bases between them. The CDR3 loop is CASLVGQSYGYTF. DNA for the CDR3: TGTGCCAGCCTAGTCGGACAGTCCTATGGCTACACCTTC.